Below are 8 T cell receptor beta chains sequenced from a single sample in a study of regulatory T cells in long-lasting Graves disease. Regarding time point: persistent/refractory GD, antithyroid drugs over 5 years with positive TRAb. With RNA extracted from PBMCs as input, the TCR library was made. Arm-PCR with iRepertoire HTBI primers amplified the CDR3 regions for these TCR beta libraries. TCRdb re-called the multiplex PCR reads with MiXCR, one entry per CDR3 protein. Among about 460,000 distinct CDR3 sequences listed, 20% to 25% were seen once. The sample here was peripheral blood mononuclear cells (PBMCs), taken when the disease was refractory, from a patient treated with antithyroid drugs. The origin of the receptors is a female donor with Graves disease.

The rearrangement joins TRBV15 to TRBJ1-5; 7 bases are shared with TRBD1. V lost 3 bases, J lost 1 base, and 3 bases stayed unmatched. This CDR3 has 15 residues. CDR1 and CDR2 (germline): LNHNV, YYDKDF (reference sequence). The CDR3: CATSRDRPSNQPQHF. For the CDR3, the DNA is TGTGCCACCAGCAGGGACAGGCCAAGCAATCAGCCCCAGCATTTT.

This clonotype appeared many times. For the CDR3, the DNA is TGTGCCATCCAGGAGAGAATGAACACTGAAGCTTTCTTT. Translation gives CAIQERMNTEAFF. V is TRBV28 and J is TRBJ1-1; no reliable D call. Germline V gene sequence: CDR1 MDHEN, CDR2 SYDVKM. Between the trimmed V and J ends, which lost 10 bases and 0 bases, there was a span of 12 bases. The CDR3 is made up of 13 amino acids.

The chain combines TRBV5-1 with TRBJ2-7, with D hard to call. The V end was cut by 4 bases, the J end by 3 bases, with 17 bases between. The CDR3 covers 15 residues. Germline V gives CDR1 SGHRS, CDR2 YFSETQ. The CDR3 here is CASSPGWGLVYEQYF. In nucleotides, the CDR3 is TGCGCCAGCAGCCCCGGGTGGGGTTTGGTCTACGAGCAGTACTTC.

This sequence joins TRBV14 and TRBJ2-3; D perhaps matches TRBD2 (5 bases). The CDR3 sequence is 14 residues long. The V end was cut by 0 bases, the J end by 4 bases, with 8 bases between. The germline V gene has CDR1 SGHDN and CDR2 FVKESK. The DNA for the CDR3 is TGTGCCAGCAGCCAAGATATGGGAGCAGATACGCAGTATTTT. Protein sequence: CASSQDMGADTQYF.

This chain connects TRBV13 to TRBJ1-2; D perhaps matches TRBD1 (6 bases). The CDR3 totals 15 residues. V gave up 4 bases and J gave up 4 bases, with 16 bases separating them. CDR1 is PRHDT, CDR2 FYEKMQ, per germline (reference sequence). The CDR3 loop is CASSSRTGNSYGYTF. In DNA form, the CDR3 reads TGTGCCAGCAGCTCACGAACAGGGAACTCCTATGGCTACACCTTC.

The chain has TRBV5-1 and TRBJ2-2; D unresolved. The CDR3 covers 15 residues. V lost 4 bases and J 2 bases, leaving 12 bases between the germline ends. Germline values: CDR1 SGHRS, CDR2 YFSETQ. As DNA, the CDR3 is TGCGCCAGCAGCATGAACCCAACTAACACCGGGGAGCTGTTTTTT. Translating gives CASSMNPTNTGELFF.

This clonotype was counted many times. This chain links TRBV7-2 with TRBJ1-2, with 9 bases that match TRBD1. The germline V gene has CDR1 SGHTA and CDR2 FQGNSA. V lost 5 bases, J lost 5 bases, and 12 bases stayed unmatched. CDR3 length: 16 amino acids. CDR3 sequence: CASSISGTGILYGYTF. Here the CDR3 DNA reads TGTGCCAGCAGCATTTCCGGGACAGGGATCTTATATGGCTACACCTTC.

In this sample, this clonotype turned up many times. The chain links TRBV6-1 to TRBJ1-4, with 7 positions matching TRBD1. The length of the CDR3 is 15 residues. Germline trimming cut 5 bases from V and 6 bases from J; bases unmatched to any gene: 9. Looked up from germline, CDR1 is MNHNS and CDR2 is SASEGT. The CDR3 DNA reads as TGTGCCAGCAGTCCTCGACAGGGCCGGGATGAAAAACTGTTTTTT. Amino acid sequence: CASSPRQGRDEKLFF.